The next 32 T cell receptor beta chains were all read from a single sample in a study of neurological immune-mediated disorders. Time point specified: longitudinal time-point 2. Each CDR3 protein gets one entry after TCRdb re-called the 5' RACE reads with MiXCR. The table has some 60,000 distinct CDR3 sequences, around a tenth seen once; the top ten hold approximately 13%. The sequenced material came from PBMCs. The receptors were gathered from a man between 25 and 39 years old in good health.

The chain combines TRBV29-1 with TRBJ2-5; possible D gene TRBD1, 6 bases. The CDR3 has 14 residues. V shed 7 bases and J shed 5 bases, with 20 bases lying between them. Germline V gene sequence: CDR1 SQVTM, CDR2 ANQGSEA. This CDR3 is CSGGQGPGWETQYF. The DNA of the CDR3 is TGCAGCGGGGGTCAGGGGCCGGGATGGGAGACCCAGTACTTC.

This clonotype was counted at least ten times. The CDR3 loop is CSASRPAGDEQYF. The CDR3 coding sequence is TGCAGTGCTAGTCGGCCGGCAGGTGACGAGCAGTACTTC. The chain employs TRBV20-1 and TRBJ2-7; D is ambiguous. Trimming shortened V by 3 bases and J by 5 bases, and 14 bases separated the two germline ends. From germline, CDR1 is DFQATT and CDR2 SNEGSKA (reference sequence). The CDR3 runs to 13 residues.

At least ten counts were recorded for this clonotype. The gene calls are TRBV7-6 and TRBJ1-2; possibly TRBD1 for D (5 bases). The CDR3 contains 14 residues. The ends were cut back, 2 bases at V and 7 bases at J, with 14 bases in the middle. Germline V gene data show CDR1 as SGHVS and CDR2 as FNYEAQ. CDR3 sequence: CASSLQQGASGYTF. As DNA, the CDR3 is TGTGCCAGCAGCTTACAGCAGGGTGCGTCTGGCTACACCTTC.

V is TRBV27 and J is TRBJ2-2, with TRBD1 matching 8 bases. Germline lookup yields CDR1 MNHEY and CDR2 SMNVEV (reference sequence). V trimming: 3 bases; J trimming: 2 bases; junction bases outside the gene matches: 17. The CDR3 is 20 residues long. Written as DNA, the CDR3 is TGTGCCAGCAGTTTTAAATTAGCAGGGGGCCTAAACGCCAACACCGGGGAGCTGTTTTTT. Translation gives CASSFKLAGGLNANTGELFF.

This chain connects TRBV7-3 to TRBJ2-7; 9 nucleotides line up with TRBD2. The CDR3 sequence is 15 residues long. The V gene's germline CDR1 is SGHTA and CDR2 FQGTGA. V was pared by 3 bases and J by 3 bases, with 6 bases of the junction left unmatched. CDR3 nucleotide sequence: TGTGCCAGCAGCTTTGGGAGCGGGAGGTTCTACGAGCAGTACTTC. It codes for CASSFGSGRFYEQYF.

This clonotype was seen many times. The V gene is TRBV27, the J gene TRBJ2-1; 9 bases match TRBD2. The CDR3 extends over 15 amino acids. Germline assignment: CDR1 MNHEY and CDR2 SMNVEV (reference sequence). Germline trimming cut 3 bases from V and 9 bases from J; bases unmatched to any gene: 9. The CDR3 loop reads CASSFGGRAAGEQFF. The DNA of the CDR3 is TGTGCCAGCAGTTTCGGCGGGAGGGCCGCGGGTGAGCAGTTCTTC.

The table lists this clonotype with many counts. The CDR3 ends on some other residue instead of the conserved phenylalanine or tryptophan, so this is likely a read error. CDR3 in DNA: TGCGCCAGCAGCCTCCGGGACGGCTTAGCTAACTATGGCTACACCATC. It encodes CASSLRDGLANYGYTI. The chain is built from TRBV4-3 and TRBJ1-2; possibly TRBD1 for D (5 bases). The V end was cut by 4 bases, the J end by 0 bases, with 15 bases between. Germline CDR1 reads LGHNA; CDR2 reads YSLEER. The CDR3 runs to 16 residues.

The chain recombines TRBV7-8 with TRBJ2-5; the D gene could be TRBD1 or TRBD2 (6 bases each). Germline V CDR1 and CDR2: SGHVS, FQNEAQ. The CDR3 covers 14 residues. V was cut by 4 bases and J by 5 bases, with 14 bases left in between. CDR3 sequence: CASSYSLGGETQYF. The CDR3 nucleotides are TGTGCCAGCAGCTACTCCCTAGGGGGGGAGACCCAGTACTTC.

This clonotype was seen at least ten times. The chain combines TRBV28 with TRBJ1-1; the D gene is possibly TRBD1 (5 bases). Trimming removed 2 bases at V and 5 bases at J, with 24 bases between. The length of the CDR3 is 18 residues. CDR1 MDHEN and CDR2 SYDVKM come from the germline V gene. CDR3 bases: TGTGCCAGCAGTTTAGATCTTGGGACGACCTCCCGGAAGACTGAAGCTTTCTTT. Protein sequence: CASSLDLGTTSRKTEAFF.

This clonotype was counted ten times or more. V and J are TRBV20-1 and TRBJ1-2; the D is unclear. The CDR3 is 11 amino acids. CDR1 DFQATT and CDR2 SNEGSKA come from the germline V gene (reference sequence). Trimming removed 5 bases at V and 5 bases at J, with 9 bases between. CDR3 amino acids: CSASYGYGYTF. The CDR3 DNA is TGCAGTGCTTCGTACGGTTATGGCTACACCTTC.

The chain couples TRBV5-6 to TRBJ2-7; 11 bases line up with TRBD1. With V trimmed by 5 bases and J by 7 bases, 5 bases remained unmatched. Germline-derived CDR1 and CDR2 are SGHDT and YYEEEE. The CDR3 is 13 residues long. CDR3 nucleotides: TGTGCCAGCAGTCTAGGACAGGGGGCGGAGCAGTACTTC. Translating it yields CASSLGQGAEQYF.

This clonotype was observed at least ten times. V usage is TRBV5-1 and J usage is TRBJ2-7, with D perhaps TRBD1 or TRBD2 (5 bases each). CDR3 length equals 16 residues. Deletions cut 4 bases from V and 1 base from J, with 18 bases between. CDR1 and CDR2 from the germline V gene are SGHRS and YFSETQ. The CDR3, as DNA: TGCGCCAGCAGCAGAACCGGGACGGAGCCTTCCTACGAGCAGTACTTC. It yields the protein CASSRTGTEPSYEQYF.

This clonotype appeared many times. J is TRBJ2-5 and V is TRBV10-3; D unresolved. With 0 bases removed from V and 2 bases from J, the gap between germline ends came to 10 bases. Per the germline V gene, CDR1 is ENHRY and CDR2 is SYGVKD. The CDR3 has 15 amino acids. This CDR3 reads CAISESVGRQETQYF. The CDR3 DNA is TGTGCCATCAGTGAGTCGGTCGGCCGACAAGAGACCCAGTACTTC.

The sample holds many counts of this clonotype. The gene calls are TRBV6-6 and TRBJ2-3; D unresolved. There are 17 residues in the CDR3. V shed 2 bases and J shed 2 bases, with 17 bases lying between them. Germline V CDR1 and CDR2: MNHNY, SVGAGI (reference sequence). The CDR3 is CASSYPSGETLTDTQYF. CDR3 DNA: TGTGCCAGCAGTTACCCCTCGGGCGAGACCCTCACAGATACGCAGTATTTT.

J is TRBJ2-1 and V is TRBV6-5; 11 bases fit TRBD1. J was trimmed by 9 bases and V by 4 bases; bases with no gene match: 8. The CDR3 runs 15 residues. Germline V gene lookup returns CDR1 MNHEY and CDR2 SVGAGI. The CDR3 nucleotides are TGTGCCAGCAGTTCATCCGGGACAGGGGGAGTTGAGCAGTTCTTC. The encoded protein is CASSSSGTGGVEQFF.

This clonotype was found many times. CDR3 residues: CASSLSGTPNSPLHF. As DNA, the CDR3 is TGTGCCAGCAGCTTATCCGGGACGCCGAATTCACCCCTCCACTTT. This chain links TRBV7-3 with TRBJ1-6, with a possible D match to TRBD1 (5 bases). CDR1 and CDR2 (germline): SGHTA, FQGTGA. Trimming left V 2 bases short and J 7 bases short, with 12 bases between. The CDR3 spans 15 residues.

This clonotype was seen at least ten times. V and J are TRBV7-6 and TRBJ2-7; D gene uncertain. Germline CDR1 SGHVS, CDR2 FNYEAQ. With 0 bases removed from V and 2 bases from J, the gap between germline ends came to 8 bases. CDR3 length equals 14 residues. In DNA form, the CDR3 reads TGTGCCAGCAGCTTAGCCGGCCAGACCTACGAGCAGTACTTC. It codes for CASSLAGQTYEQYF.

This clonotype has ten or more counts. This sequence joins TRBV7-2 and TRBJ2-7; no clear D. The V gene lost 3 bases and the J gene lost 2 bases, with 2 bases spanning the gap. Germline CDR1 and CDR2: SGHTA and FQGNSA. The CDR3 has 11 residues. CDR3 DNA sequence: TGTGCCAGCAGCTTCACCTACGAGCAGTACTTC. Amino acids: CASSFTYEQYF. Complete variable domain (other parts from reference TRBV7-2 and TRBJ2-7): GAGVSQSPSNKVTEKGKDVELRCDPISGHTALYWYRQSLGQGLEFLIYFQGNSAPDKSGLPSDRFSAERTGGSVSTLTIQRTQQEDSAVYLCASSFTYEQYFGPGTRLTVT.

This chain joins TRBV6-6 and TRBJ2-2; 8 nucleotides line up with TRBD2. Trimming cost V 5 bases and J 6 bases; bases outside gene matches: 20. The V gene's germline CDR1 is MNHNY and CDR2 SVGAGI (reference sequence). The CDR3 sequence is 19 residues long. CDR3 sequence (DNA): TGTGCCAGCAGTGACTTCGGGATACGCAGCGGGAGCGAGGCCGGGGAGCTGTTTTTT. Its translation is CASSDFGIRSGSEAGELFF.

There are many counts of this clonotype. The J gene is TRBJ2-1, the V gene TRBV20-1; possible D gene TRBD2, 5 bases. The CDR3 has 16 amino acids. V dropped 5 bases and J dropped 6 bases, with 23 bases sitting between them. From germline, CDR1 is DFQATT and CDR2 SNEGSKA (reference sequence). CDR3 protein: CSAGGEGEGVSNEQFF. The CDR3 nucleotides are TGCAGTGCTGGAGGTGAAGGTGAGGGAGTCAGCAATGAGCAGTTCTTC.

This clonotype was seen repeatedly, ten times or more. This chain joins TRBV7-2 and TRBJ2-3, with D perhaps TRBD2 (5 bases). With 4 bases removed from V and 7 bases from J, the gap between germline ends came to 18 bases. This CDR3 spans 15 amino acids. Germline CDR1 is SGHTA and CDR2 is FQGNSA. The CDR3 here is CASSSQQAGSHTQYF. The CDR3 DNA reads TGTGCCAGCAGCTCCCAGCAGGCGGGCAGCCATACGCAGTATTTT.

This clonotype was observed at least ten times. The V and J genes are TRBV7-2 and TRBJ2-5, with D unclear. Germline CDR1 SGHTA, CDR2 FQGNSA. V was shortened by 2 bases and J by 4 bases, with 14 bases between the two germline ends. The CDR3 totals 15 residues. The CDR3 nucleotides read TGTGCCAGCAGCTTACTGGTTGGGGTCCGAGAGACCCAGTACTTC. This gives the protein CASSLLVGVRETQYF.

At least ten counts were recorded for this clonotype. The chain recombines TRBV7-7 with TRBJ2-1, with 7 nucleotides matching TRBD2. Germline CDR1 reads SSHAT; CDR2 reads FNYEAQ (reference sequence). Trimming took 1 base from V and 7 from J; bases not matched to a gene: 4. The CDR3 is made up of 14 amino acids. The CDR3 DNA is TGTGCCAGCAGCTTAGGCGGGAGACTAAATGAGCAGTTCTTC. Amino acids: CASSLGGRLNEQFF.

This clonotype showed up many times. As DNA, the CDR3 is TGTGCCACGTCGCTTGAGAACACTGAAGCTTTCTTT. Amino acids: CATSLENTEAFF. This chain uses TRBV2 with TRBJ1-1; D remains ambiguous. CDR1 SNHLY and CDR2 FYNNEI come from the germline V gene. This CDR3 has 12 residues. The V gene lost 10 bases and the J gene lost 1 base, with 10 bases spanning the gap.

This clonotype was counted many times. The V gene is TRBV12-3 or TRBV12-4, the J gene TRBJ1-1; D gene ambiguous. The CDR3 totals 14 residues. Trimming shortened V by 6 bases and J by 1 base, and 12 bases separated the two germline ends. Written as DNA, the CDR3 is TGTGCCAGCAGCCCTACGGGGAAGAACACTGAAGCTTTCTTT. Its translation: CASSPTGKNTEAFF.

This clonotype has a count of ten or more. The chain uses TRBV5-1 and TRBJ2-3; D is perhaps TRBD2 (6 bases). The V and J ends lost 3 bases and 0 bases respectively, with 8 bases between them. Looked up from germline, CDR1 is SGHRS and CDR2 is YFSETQ. This CDR3 is 14 amino acids long. The chain's CDR3 is CASSSSASTDTQYF. In DNA, the CDR3 is TGCGCCAGCAGCTCTAGCGCCAGCACAGATACGCAGTATTTT.

This clonotype showed up many times. This chain links TRBV7-2 with TRBJ1-1; the D is unclear. V was pared by 2 bases and J by 1 base, with 20 bases between. CDR1 SGHTA and CDR2 FQGNSA come from the germline V gene. The CDR3 has 18 amino acids. The CDR3 loop reads CASSLSRRTALGNTEAFF. CDR3 nucleotide sequence: TGTGCCAGCAGCTTATCCAGGCGGACGGCCCTTGGGAACACTGAAGCTTTCTTT.

At least ten counts were recorded for this clonotype. The V call is TRBV7-3, the J call TRBJ2-3, with D maybe TRBD2 (7 bases). The CDR3 is 17 residues long. Germline CDR1 is SGHTA and CDR2 is FQGTGA. V gave up 5 bases and J gave up 3 bases, with 21 bases separating them. CDR3 loop: CASSPGGYADVTDTQYF. DNA of the CDR3: TGTGCCAGCAGCCCGGGGGGCTACGCGGACGTAACAGATACGCAGTATTTT.

The sample holds many counts of this clonotype. V usage is TRBV10-1 and J usage is TRBJ2-5; 8 positions agree with TRBD1. V was pared by 2 bases and J by 5 bases, with 7 bases of the junction left unmatched. The CDR3 totals 15 residues. Germline CDR1 and CDR2: WNHNN and SYGVQD (reference sequence). CDR3 in DNA: TGCGCCAGCAGTGAGAGTGGACAGGGAGCGGAGACCCAGTACTTC. It is translated as CASSESGQGAETQYF.

This clonotype was seen ten or more times. The genes are TRBV7-8 and TRBJ2-5; 12 nucleotides line up with TRBD2. The CDR3 length is 18 residues. V lost 1 base to trimming and J lost 4 bases; unmatched junction nucleotides: 10. Germline V gene data show CDR1 as SGHVS and CDR2 as FQNEAQ. The CDR3 here is CASSLGLAGGPGRETQYF. The CDR3 region has the DNA TGTGCCAGCAGCTTAGGGCTAGCGGGAGGGCCTGGACGAGAGACCCAGTACTTC.

The sample holds many counts of this clonotype. The V call is TRBV15, the J call TRBJ2-2; tentatively, D is TRBD2 (5 bases). The CDR3 has 13 residues. Germline V lookup: CDR1 LNHNV, CDR2 YYDKDF (reference sequence). Trimming stripped 1 base from V and 7 bases from J, with 7 bases between. This CDR3 is CATSRVRVGELFF. The CDR3 bases are TGTGCCACCAGCAGAGTGAGGGTCGGGGAGCTGTTTTTT.

Comment on this clonotype: This is likely a read error, given that the CDR3 carries no conserved phenylalanine or tryptophan at its end. The rearrangement links TRBV11-2 to TRBJ2-1; 15 nucleotides line up with TRBD2. CDR3 size: 18 residues. Germline-derived CDR1 and CDR2 are SGHAT and FQNNGV. V lost 5 bases to trimming and J lost 0 bases; unmatched junction nucleotides: 5. The CDR3 loop is CASSPGTSGRLSYNEQFY. In nucleotides, the CDR3 is TGTGCCAGCAGCCCCGGGACTAGCGGGAGGCTCTCCTACAATGAGCAGTTCTAC.